This T cell receptor beta chain was captured by sequencing in a study of blood T cell repertoires in COVID-19. Background on the study: T cells, B-cell-depleted T cells, or PBMCs provided the cDNA or gDNA that served as material.

After removal of 1 base from V and 2 bases from J, the junction contained 8 bases not matched to a gene. Germline-derived CDR1 and CDR2 are SGHDT and YYEEEE. The CDR3 loop spans 17 amino acids. Some clones are missing from TCRdb's copy, which holds only in-frame ones; the method was immunoSEQ multiplex PCR. The table includes about 57,000 clones, approximately 79% detected once. This clone was detected a few times. Sequencing used peripheral blood. The rearrangement links TRBV5-6 to TRBJ2-3; 9 bases map to TRBD2. The receptor was isolated from a human donor in a cohort sampled during active COVID-19. The CDR3 reads CASSLFASGDSTDTQYF. The CDR3 nucleotides are TGTGCCAGCAGCTTGTTTGCTAGCGGGGATTCCACAGATACGCAGTATTTT. The full variable domain, completed using reference TRBV5-6 and TRBJ2-3, is DAGVTQSPTHLIKTRGQQVTLRCSPKSGHDTVSWYQQALGQGPQFIFQYYEEEERQRGNFPDRFSGHQFPNYSSELNVNALLLGDSALYLCASSLFASGDSTDTQYFGPGTRLTVL.